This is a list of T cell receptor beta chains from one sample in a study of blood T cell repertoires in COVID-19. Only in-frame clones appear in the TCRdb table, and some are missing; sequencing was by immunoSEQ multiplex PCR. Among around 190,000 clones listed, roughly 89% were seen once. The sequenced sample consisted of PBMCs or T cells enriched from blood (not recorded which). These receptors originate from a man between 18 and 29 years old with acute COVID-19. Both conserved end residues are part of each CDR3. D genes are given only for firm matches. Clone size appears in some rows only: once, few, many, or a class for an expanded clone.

CASRTTGVNYGYTF	TGTGCCAGCAGGACAACAGGGGTTAACTATGGCTACACCTTC	TRBD1	TRBV13	TRBJ1-2	-
CASSETGQGNGYTF	TGTGCCAGCAGTGAAACGGGACAGGGCAATGGCTACACCTTC	TRBD1	TRBV25-1	TRBJ1-2	-
CATSGLGEGNQPQHF	TGTGCCACCAGTGGGCTAGGGGAAGGCAATCAGCCCCAGCATTTT	-	TRBV24-1	TRBJ1-5	-
CSASKSGRPEETQYF	TGCAGTGCTAGTAAATCAGGCCGCCCTGAGGAGACCCAGTACTTC	-	TRBV20-1	TRBJ2-5	few
CASSLSGSFYEQYF	TGTGCCAGCAGTTTATCGGGCAGCTTCTACGAGCAGTACTTC	-	TRBV27	TRBJ2-7	-
CASRYSGTTGNEQFF	TGTGCCAGTAGATATAGCGGGACAACTGGGAATGAGCAGTTCTTC	TRBD2	TRBV19	TRBJ2-1	-
CASSPGTGWQQYF	TGTGCCAGCAGTCCCGGGACAGGGTGGCAGCAGTACTTC	TRBD1	TRBV7-8	TRBJ2-7	-
CASSVGQAFNEKLFF	TGTGCCAGCAGCGTAGGACAGGCCTTTAATGAAAAACTGTTTTTT	-	TRBV9	TRBJ1-4	-
CASSSGQGSYNEQFF	TGTGCCAGCAGTTCCGGACAGGGCTCCTACAATGAGCAGTTCTTC	TRBD1	TRBV27	TRBJ2-1	-
CASSRLAHTDTQYF	TGTGCCAGCAGCCGACTAGCCCACACAGATACGCAGTATTTT	TRBD2	TRBV6-5	TRBJ2-3	-
CASSFTGAYEQYF	TGTGCCAGCAGTTTCACGGGTGCCTACGAGCAGTACTTC	-	TRBV6-5	TRBJ2-7	-
CASSYTPSYEQYF	TGTGCCAGCAGTTACACACCCTCCTACGAGCAGTACTTC	-	TRBV6-5	TRBJ2-7	-
CASGPLLGGAGNTIYF	TGTGCTAGTGGTCCTCTTTTAGGGGGGGCTGGAAACACCATATATTTT	-	TRBV12-5	TRBJ1-3	-
CASSPHGDSLSPYTF	TGTGCCAGCAGTCCCCACGGGGACAGCCTATCGCCCTACACCTTC	TRBD1	TRBV28	TRBJ1-2	-
CSVEGTGGGNEQFF	TGCAGCGTTGAAGGGACAGGGGGTGGTAATGAGCAGTTCTTC	TRBD1	TRBV29-1	TRBJ2-1	-
CASSLAASGSVETQYF	TGCGCCAGCAGCTTGGCCGCTAGCGGGAGCGTGGAGACCCAGTACTTC	TRBD2	TRBV5-1	TRBJ2-5	-
CASSFQDRVLDEQFF	TGTGCCAGCAGCTTCCAGGACAGGGTTTTGGATGAGCAGTTCTTC	TRBD1	TRBV5-4	TRBJ2-1	-
CASRLASGDEQYF	TGTGCCAGCAGACTAGCGTCCGGGGACGAGCAGTACTTC	TRBD2	TRBV28	TRBJ2-7	-
CASSDGTSGRVDEQFF	TGTGCCAGCAGCGACGGGACTAGCGGGAGGGTGGATGAGCAGTTCTTC	TRBD2	TRBV9	TRBJ2-1	-
CASRQSNQPQHF	TGTGCCAGTAGACAGAGCAATCAGCCCCAGCATTTT	-	TRBV19	TRBJ1-5	few
CASSSGQSYEQYF	TGTGCCAGCAGCTCGGGACAGTCCTACGAGCAGTACTTC	TRBD1	TRBV5-6	TRBJ2-7	-
CASSQEAIQEINEKLFF	TGCGCCAGCAGCCAAGAGGCAATTCAGGAAATTAATGAAAAACTGTTTTTT	-	TRBV4-1	TRBJ1-4	-
CASSRDGTGFSYEQYF	TGCGCCAGCAGCAGGGACGGGACAGGGTTCTCCTACGAGCAGTACTTC	TRBD1	TRBV5-1	TRBJ2-7	-
CASSFDRAPNYEQYF	TGCGCCAGCAGCTTCGACAGGGCACCTAACTACGAGCAGTACTTC	TRBD1	TRBV5-1	TRBJ2-7	-
CASSSPGQGESSPPGREAFF	TGTGCCAGCAGTTCACCGGGACAGGGGGAATCCTCCCCTCCTGGTCGTGAAGCTTTCTTT	TRBD1	TRBV27	TRBJ1-1	-
CASSSTELTSGYGNEQFF	TGTGCCAGCAGCTCCACGGAGCTGACTAGCGGGTACGGCAATGAGCAGTTCTTC	TRBD2	TRBV11-3	TRBJ2-1	-
CASGFRAPGDGYTF	TGCGCCAGCGGTTTTAGGGCACCGGGGGATGGCTACACCTTC	-	TRBV5-1	TRBJ1-2	few
CASSFRGETQYF	TGTGCCAGCAGCTTCCGAGGGGAGACCCAGTACTTC	-	TRBV7-9	TRBJ2-5	-
CASSPPPVGRNQPQHF	TGTGCCAGCAGTCCACCCCCGGTGGGGCGGAATCAGCCCCAGCATTTT	-	TRBV28	TRBJ1-5	-
CATSSTGATETQYF	TGTGCCACCAGCTCGACAGGGGCGACTGAGACCCAGTACTTC	TRBD1	TRBV15	TRBJ2-5	-
CASSGQNTGELFF	TGTGCCAGCAGTGGACAGAACACCGGGGAGCTGTTTTTT	-	TRBV25-1	TRBJ2-2	-
CAHASGPRAGQYF	TGTGCCCACGCTAGCGGGCCCCGGGCGGGGCAGTACTTC	TRBD2	TRBV30	TRBJ2-7	-
CASTNGSADNEQFF	TGTGCCAGCACTAATGGTAGCGCGGACAATGAGCAGTTCTTC	-	TRBV25-1	TRBJ2-1	few
CASSPRGGMNTEAFF	TGTGCCAGTTCACCCAGGGGAGGGATGAACACTGAAGCTTTCTTT	-	TRBV19	TRBJ1-1	-
CASSNRDNEQYF	TGTGCCAGCAGCAACAGGGATAACGAGCAGTACTTC	-	TRBV21-1	TRBJ2-7	-
CASSVGTGATNEKLFF	TGTGCCAGCAGCGTAGGGACAGGTGCAACTAATGAAAAACTGTTTTTT	TRBD1	TRBV9	TRBJ1-4	-
CASSLGQKEQFF	TGTGCCAGCAGCTTAGGGCAGAAGGAGCAGTTCTTC	-	TRBV11-2	TRBJ2-1	-
CASSLGTAKETQYF	TGTGCCAGCAGTCTCGGGACAGCGAAAGAGACCCAGTACTTC	TRBD1	TRBV28	TRBJ2-5	-
CASRKQGTEAFF	TGTGCCAGCAGAAAACAGGGAACTGAAGCTTTCTTT	-	TRBV6-5	TRBJ1-1	-
CASSVVVGKTQYF	TGTGCCAGCAGCGTAGTGGTCGGGAAGACCCAGTACTTC	-	TRBV9	TRBJ2-5	-
CASSPGQVSYEQYF	TGTGCCAGCTCACCGGGGCAGGTTAGCTACGAGCAGTACTTC	-	TRBV18	TRBJ2-7	-
CASSSGQGRGYTF	TGCGCCAGCAGCTCCGGACAGGGCCGAGGCTACACCTTC	TRBD1	TRBV5-1	TRBJ1-2	-
CASSWGLAGGRQFF	TGTGCCAGCAGTTGGGGACTAGCGGGAGGCCGACAGTTCTTC	TRBD2	TRBV6-2/TRBV6-3	TRBJ2-1	-
CASSLGRQGAAYEQYF	TGTGCCAGCAGCTTAGGTAGACAGGGGGCCGCCTACGAGCAGTACTTC	TRBD1	TRBV7-9	TRBJ2-7	-
CASRAALTQYF	TGTGCCAGCAGGGCGGCTTTGACCCAGTACTTC	-	TRBV25-1	TRBJ2-5	once
CASSSPGQGYQPQHF	TGTGCCAGCAGCTCCCCGGGACAGGGGTATCAGCCCCAGCATTTT	TRBD1	TRBV5-8	TRBJ1-5	-
CASSRDPRTGLYEQYF	TGCGCCAGCAGCCGAGATCCGCGGACAGGCCTTTACGAGCAGTACTTC	TRBD1	TRBV4-1	TRBJ2-7	-
CAWGRINRMDYGYTF	TGTGCCTGGGGAAGGATCAACAGGATGGACTATGGCTACACCTTC	-	TRBV30	TRBJ1-2	-